The rows below give T cell receptor beta chains drawn from one sample of a study of Ad26.COV2.S vaccination and SARS-CoV-2 variants. The table came from immunoSEQ multiplex PCR; TCRdb's copy has only in-frame clones and leaves some out. The sample yields about 400,000 clones, about 89% seen once. The sequencing here drew on peripheral blood, taken in a trial of Ad26.COV2.S vaccine versus placebo. The origin of the receptors is a person between 18 and 60 years old who received the Ad26.COV2.S COVID-19 vaccine or a placebo. CDR3s include the opening cysteine and the closing phenylalanine or tryptophan. A D gene is named only where the DNA matches it firmly. Clone size is not always given. Where it is, it says once, few, many or a class for expanded clones.

j_call,d_call,v_call,clone_size,cdr3_nt,cdr3_aa
TRBJ1-4,.,TRBV6-1,once,TGTGCCAGCAGTGATGGTCGTAGGGGGGAAAAACTGTTTTTT,CASSDGRRGEKLFF
TRBJ2-1,.,TRBV9,.,TGTGCCAGCAGCGCCTTCGACACCTACAATGAGCAGTTCTTC,CASSAFDTYNEQFF
TRBJ2-3,.,TRBV4-3,.,TGCGCCAGCAGCCCACGCCCGATGGATACGCAGTATTTT,CASSPRPMDTQYF
TRBJ2-2,TRBD2,TRBV28,.,TGTGCCAGCAGTTTAGTTAGCGGGAGTATCGCCGGGGAGCTGTTTTTT,CASSLVSGSIAGELFF
TRBJ2-5,.,TRBV5-1,once,TGCGCCAGCAGCTTGGAGAGGGGGCAAGAGACCCAGTACTTC,CASSLERGQETQYF
TRBJ2-2,.,TRBV19,.,TGTGCCAGTAGTATAGGCCACCCCACCGGGGAGCTGTTTTTT,CASSIGHPTGELFF
TRBJ2-2,TRBD2,TRBV19,.,TGTGCCAGTAGACTTAGCGGGGGAAACACCGGGGAGCTGTTTTTT,CASRLSGGNTGELFF
TRBJ2-1,.,TRBV4-1,.,TGCGCCAGCAGCCAAGACGCGGTTAGCTCCTACAATGAGCAGTTCTTC,CASSQDAVSSYNEQFF
TRBJ1-5,.,TRBV15,.,TGTGCCACCAGCAGAGATCGAGTAAATCAGCCCCAGCATTTT,CATSRDRVNQPQHF
TRBJ2-7,TRBD2,TRBV7-2,.,TGTGCCAGCAGCTTACCCGGACTAGCGGGAGGACTAAGACGCGAGCAGTACTTC,CASSLPGLAGGLRREQYF
TRBJ2-2,.,TRBV12-3/TRBV12-4,.,TGTGCCAGTTCCCGGGCGGGGACCGGGGAGCTGTTTTTT,CASSRAGTGELFF
TRBJ1-2,TRBD1,TRBV10-2,.,TGCGCCAGCAGTGAGACAGGGGCGGGCTATGGCTACACCTTC,CASSETGAGYGYTF
TRBJ2-2,.,TRBV3-1/TRBV3-2,.,TGTGCCAGCAGCCAAGCGAGACTGGGGATCGGGGAGCTGTTTTTT,CASSQARLGIGELFF
TRBJ1-1,TRBD1,TRBV6-6,.,TGTGCCAGCAGTAGGACAGGGACCACTGAAGCTTTCTTT,CASSRTGTTEAFF
TRBJ2-3,TRBD2,TRBV7-6,.,TGTGCCAGCAGCTTAGGGACTAGCGGGAGTCGGGCAGATACGCAGTATTTT,CASSLGTSGSRADTQYF
TRBJ2-1,TRBD1,TRBV2,.,TGTGCCAGCAGTAAAATCGACAGGGGTTTAAATGAGCAGTTCTTC,CASSKIDRGLNEQFF
TRBJ2-2,.,TRBV9,.,TGTGCCAGCAGCGTAAGGAGGGGCACCGGGGAGCTGTTTTTT,CASSVRRGTGELFF
TRBJ2-7,TRBD2,TRBV5-4,.,TGTGCCAGCAGCCTGAGCGGGGACGAGCAGTACTTC,CASSLSGDEQYF
TRBJ1-1,.,TRBV6-5,once,TGTGCCACTTCAAAAAACACTGAAGCTTTCTTT,CATSKNTEAFF
TRBJ2-7,.,TRBV3-1/TRBV3-2,.,TGTGCCAGCAGCCAAGAGGGGATCCTACCCTACGAGCAGTACTTC,CASSQEGILPYEQYF
TRBJ2-5,.,TRBV30,once,TGTGCCTGGAGTTTGGCGCTGTTGGAGACCCAGTACTTC,CAWSLALLETQYF
TRBJ2-7,.,TRBV9,.,TGTGCCAGCAGCCCCGAGACAAGCTCCTACGAGCAGTACTTC,CASSPETSSYEQYF
TRBJ1-3,.,TRBV6-5,.,TGTGCCAGCAGTTACTCGAGGGTCTACAGTGGAAACACCATATATTTT,CASSYSRVYSGNTIYF
TRBJ1-2,.,TRBV6-5,.,TGTGCCAGCAGTTACTCAACCTTCTATGGCTACACCTTC,CASSYSTFYGYTF
TRBJ2-2,TRBD2,TRBV29-1,.,TGCAGCGTTGGACTAGCGGGTAACACCGGGGAGCTGTTTTTT,CSVGLAGNTGELFF
TRBJ2-2,.,TRBV5-5,.,TGTGCCAGCAGCTTGCCGGAGGCCCGGGTATCCGGGGAGCTGTTTTTT,CASSLPEARVSGELFF
TRBJ2-3,.,TRBV5-4,few,TGTGCCAGCAGCTTTTCCACAGATACGCAGTATTTT,CASSFSTDTQYF
TRBJ2-7,.,TRBV21-1,.,TGTGCCAGCAGCGCCGGACAGGTCTTGGACGAGCAGTACTTC,CASSAGQVLDEQYF
TRBJ2-3,TRBD2,TRBV30,.,TGTGCCTGGAGTGTACAAGCGGGAAGAGCAGATACGCAGTATTTT,CAWSVQAGRADTQYF
TRBJ2-1,TRBD2,TRBV3-1/TRBV3-2,.,TGTGCCAGCAGCCAAGAAATGACGGGAGGGCCGGATGAGCAGTTCTTC,CASSQEMTGGPDEQFF
TRBJ2-3,.,TRBV29-1,.,TGCAGCGTTGAAGATGGGCGGGATCTCACGGCAGATACGCAGTATTTT,CSVEDGRDLTADTQYF
TRBJ2-2,.,TRBV4-1,.,TGCGCCAGCAGCCAAGAGTGGAGCTGGGACACCGGGGAGCTGTTTTTT,CASSQEWSWDTGELFF
TRBJ2-3,TRBD1,TRBV11-1,.,TGTGCCAGCAGGGCCGGACAGGGGGCCGTCACAGATACGCAGTATTTT,CASRAGQGAVTDTQYF